The next 14 T cell receptor beta chains were all read from a single sample in a study of blood T cell repertoires in COVID-19. The assay was immunoSEQ multiplex PCR, and TCRdb's table has in-frame clones only and misses some. The table includes some 190,000 clones, about four fifths detected once. Sequencing was performed on peripheral blood. These receptors were collected from a woman aged 80 or over with COVID-19, enrolled during active disease.

This chain connects TRBV20-1 to TRBJ1-5; maybe TRBD1 (6 bases). CDR3 size: 14 residues. The germline V and J ends were trimmed by 3 bases and 6 bases, with 15 bases remaining between them. The germline CDR1 and CDR2 sequences are DFQATT and SNEGSKA (reference sequence). The CDR3 region is CSASQGGGGQPQHF. The CDR3 DNA follows: TGCAGTGCTAGTCAGGGCGGGGGCGGTCAGCCCCAGCATTTT.

J is TRBJ1-2 and V is TRBV7-2; no reliable D call. CDR3 size: 13 residues. The germline V and J ends were trimmed by 3 bases and 2 bases, with 7 bases remaining between them. Germline CDR1 and CDR2: SGHTA and FQGNSA. The chain's CDR3 is CASSLEPNYGYTF. The DNA for the CDR3 is TGTGCCAGCAGCTTGGAGCCCAACTATGGCTACACCTTC.

The rearrangement joins TRBV15 to TRBJ2-5; D gene uncertain. CDR3 size: 13 residues. The germline CDR1 and CDR2 sequences are LNHNV and YYDKDF (reference sequence). Trimming pared 5 bases from V and 1 base from J, leaving 8 bases between. The CDR3 is CATSPTSQETQYF. In DNA, the CDR3 is TGTGCCACCAGCCCTACTTCCCAAGAGACCCAGTACTTC.

The gene calls are TRBV11-2 and TRBJ1-2, with TRBD1 as a possible D gene (6 bases). Between the trimmed V and J ends, which lost 1 base and 8 bases, there was a span of 14 bases. In germline, CDR1 is SGHAT, CDR2 FQNNGV. The CDR3 runs 14 residues. This CDR3 is CASSLVRTVGGYTF. CDR3 in DNA: TGTGCCAGCAGCTTAGTAAGGACAGTCGGAGGCTACACCTTC. Based on the CDR3 plus reference TRBV11-2 and TRBJ1-2, the full variable domain is EAGVAQSPRYKIIEKRQSVAFWCNPISGHATLYWYQQILGQGPKLLIQFQNNGVVDDSQLPKDRFSAERLKGVDSTLKIQPAKLEDSAVYLCASSLVRTVGGYTFGSGTRLTVV.

The rearrangement uses TRBV6-5 and TRBJ1-5, with 7 bases fitting TRBD1. J lost 2 bases, V lost 10 bases, and 11 bases had no gene match. Germline CDR1 reads MNHEY; CDR2 reads SVGAGI. The CDR3 covers 15 residues. The CDR3 DNA follows: TGTGCCACACAAACAGGGGAGGTGGGCAATCAGCCCCAGCATTTT. Its translation: CATQTGEVGNQPQHF.

The rearrangement links TRBV24-1 to TRBJ1-1; D remains ambiguous. Germline assignment: CDR1 KGHDR and CDR2 SFDVKD. This CDR3 region has 13 residues. Trimming cost V 1 base and J 4 bases, with 6 bases left between them. CDR3 protein: CATSDFSSTEAFF. CDR3 DNA: TGTGCCACCAGTGATTTTTCCAGCACTGAAGCTTTCTTT.

This clone was counted once. The J gene is TRBJ2-7, the V gene TRBV5-4; 8 positions match TRBD2. Germline CDR1 reads SGHNT; CDR2 reads YYREEE (reference sequence). V shed 0 bases and J 6 bases; nucleotides not matched to a gene: 5. The CDR3 length is 14 residues. The CDR3 nucleotides read TGTGCCAGCAGCTTGGGGTTAGCGGGAACCGAGCAGTACTTC. It specifies CASSLGLAGTEQYF.

The V and J genes are TRBV18 and TRBJ1-1, with D perhaps matching TRBD1 (6 bases). Trimming cost V 2 bases and J 7 bases, with 11 bases left between them. The V gene's germline CDR1 is KGHSH and CDR2 LQKENI. The CDR3 consists of 13 residues. DNA of the CDR3: TGTGCCAGCTCACCATCCAGGGGATTTGAAGCTTTCTTT. This codes for CASSPSRGFEAFF.

The chain combines TRBV11-2 with TRBJ1-2, with TRBD1 as a possible D gene (6 bases). Trimming left V 0 bases short and J 6 bases short, with 14 bases between. The CDR3 runs 15 residues. Germline loops: CDR1 SGHAT, CDR2 FQNNGV. This chain's CDR3 is CASSLDRDDRNGYTF. In DNA form, the CDR3 reads TGTGCCAGCAGCTTAGATCGCGATGACAGGAATGGCTACACCTTC.

The chain links TRBV5-6 to TRBJ1-1, with D hard to call. V dropped 0 bases and J dropped 7 bases, with 10 bases sitting between them. The CDR3 consists of 13 residues. Germline V lookup: CDR1 SGHDT, CDR2 YYEEEE. The CDR3 DNA sequence: TGTGCCAGCAGCTTGGGGAGAGAGATTGAAGCTTTCTTT. Translated: CASSLGREIEAFF. The entire variable domain, with the rest obtained from reference TRBV5-6 and TRBJ1-1, is as follows: DAGVTQSPTHLIKTRGQQVTLRCSPKSGHDTVSWYQQALGQGPQFIFQYYEEEERQRGNFPDRFSGHQFPNYSSELNVNALLLGDSALYLCASSLGREIEAFFGQGTRLTVV.

The V call is TRBV5-1, the J call TRBJ1-3; D uncertain. CDR1 and CDR2 (germline): SGHRS, YFSETQ. Trimming took 9 bases from V and 2 from J, leaving 12 bases between them. The CDR3 sequence is 13 residues long. This CDR3 is CATAGLPGNTIYF. CDR3 DNA sequence: TGCGCCACCGCGGGGTTACCTGGAAACACCATATATTTT.

This clone was found once. The chain uses TRBV28 and TRBJ2-5, with 7 bases identical to TRBD2. The germline CDR1 and CDR2 sequences are MDHEN and SYDVKM. This CDR3 is built from 15 residues. After removal of 5 bases from V and 1 base from J, the junction contained 7 bases not matched to a gene. CDR3 loop: CASSASGRGQETQYF. The DNA of the CDR3 is TGTGCCAGCAGTGCTAGCGGTAGGGGCCAAGAGACCCAGTACTTC.

CDR3 residues: CASSAASGAGGYTF. CDR3 bases: TGTGCCAGCAGTGCCGCCTCAGGGGCGGGTGGCTACACCTTC. The V and J genes are TRBV6-4 and TRBJ1-2; D is possibly TRBD1 (6 bases). The CDR3 spans 14 residues. V lost 4 bases and J 7 bases, leaving 16 bases between the germline ends. From germline, CDR1 is MRHNA and CDR2 SNTAGT.

This clone was seen more than once but under ten times. V is TRBV9 and J is TRBJ1-6, with TRBD1 matching 7 bases. The CDR3 consists of 14 residues. Germline CDR1 is SGDLS and CDR2 is YYNGEE. The junction had 6 bases not matched to a gene; V was cut back by 5 bases and J by 7 bases. The CDR3 nucleotides are TGTGCCAGCAGTCAGGGACAGCACAATTCACCCCTCCACTTT. It codes for CASSQGQHNSPLHF. The entire variable domain, with the rest obtained from reference TRBV9 and TRBJ1-6, is as follows: DSGVTQTPKHLITATGQRVTLRCSPRSGDLSVYWYQQSLDQGLQFLIQYYNGEERAKGNILERFSAQQFPDLHSELNLSSLELGDSALYFCASSQGQHNSPLHFGNGTRLTVT.